The 10 T cell receptor beta chains below all came from one sample that was sequenced in a study of blood T cell repertoires in COVID-19. Repertoires were generated with immunoSEQ multiplex PCR, while TCRdb's copy carries only in-frame clones and drops some. This sample has 150,000 to 200,000 clones, with 65% to 90% found just once. Input material: peripheral blood. These receptors all stem from a man aged 50-60 years with active or convalescent COVID-19.

This clone was found a few times. The V call is TRBV5-6, the J call TRBJ1-1; no clear D. V lost 5 bases to trimming and J lost 7 bases, with 9 bases between them. Germline values: CDR1 SGHDT, CDR2 YYEEEE. The CDR3 is 11 residues long. The CDR3 here is CASSLNFEAFF. CDR3 in DNA: TGTGCCAGCAGTCTTAACTTTGAAGCTTTCTTT. The entire variable domain, with the rest obtained from reference TRBV5-6 and TRBJ1-1, is as follows: DAGVTQSPTHLIKTRGQQVTLRCSPKSGHDTVSWYQQALGQGPQFIFQYYEEEERQRGNFPDRFSGHQFPNYSSELNVNALLLGDSALYLCASSLNFEAFFGQGTRLTVV.

The chain employs TRBV12-5 and TRBJ2-7, with 10 bases fitting TRBD2. V gave up 6 bases and J gave up 3 bases; unmatched junction bases: 5. In germline, CDR1 is LGHNT, CDR2 FRNRAP. This CDR3 comprises 14 residues. The CDR3 coding sequence is TGTGCTAGTGGGCTAGCGGGGGCTCTCTACGAGCAGTACTTC. As protein: CASGLAGALYEQYF. Looking up the rest from reference TRBV12-5 and TRBJ2-7 gives the full variable domain: DARVTQTPRHKVTEMGQEVTMRCQPILGHNTVFWYRQTMMQGLELLAYFRNRAPLDDSGMPKDRFSAEMPDATLATLKIQPSEPRDSAVYFCASGLAGALYEQYFGPGTRLTVT.

The J gene is TRBJ1-5, the V gene TRBV6-6; D remains ambiguous. CDR3 length: 13 amino acids. The germline V gene has CDR1 MNHNY and CDR2 SVGAGI (reference sequence). V shed 4 bases and J shed 11 bases, with 15 bases lying between them. The CDR3, as DNA: TGTGCCAGCAGTTCTTCCCGCGAGGAGGCCCAGCATTTT. It encodes CASSSSREEAQHF.

CDR3: CASSLIFGGGEQFF. The CDR3 DNA reads TGTGCCAGCAGCTTAATTTTTGGGGGAGGCGAGCAGTTCTTC. The chain carries TRBV7-2 and TRBJ2-1; possible D gene TRBD2, 6 bases. CDR3 length equals 14 residues. The V end lost 2 bases, the J end lost 10 bases, and 15 bases lay between the germline ends. Germline assignment: CDR1 SGHTA and CDR2 FQGNSA.

The chain is built from TRBV14 and TRBJ2-3; 8 bases align to TRBD1. Germline V gene data show CDR1 as SGHDN and CDR2 as FVKESK. V was clipped by 1 base and J by 3 bases; unmatched bases: 6. The CDR3 runs 16 residues. The CDR3 DNA reads TGTGCCAGCAGCCAAGTATGGGGACAGGATACAGATACGCAGTATTTT. Its protein is CASSQVWGQDTDTQYF.

This clone was observed a single time. The V gene is TRBV18, the J gene TRBJ1-4; maybe TRBD1 (6 bases). The CDR3 is made up of 17 amino acids. Germline-derived CDR1 and CDR2 are KGHSH and LQKENI. V was pared by 3 bases and J by 8 bases, with 22 bases between. The CDR3 DNA reads TGTGCCAGCTCACCTCTACGTCTCCCACAGGGCGGGGAAAAACTGTTTTTT. It yields the protein CASSPLRLPQGGEKLFF.

J is TRBJ2-4 and V is TRBV5-1; TRBD1 agrees at 8 bases. The junction had 7 bases not matched to a gene; V was cut back by 3 bases and J by 8 bases. Germline V gene sequence: CDR1 SGHRS, CDR2 YFSETQ. CDR3 length equals 14 residues. This chain's CDR3 is CASSWTGFEDIQYF. The CDR3 DNA reads TGCGCCAGCAGCTGGACAGGGTTCGAGGACATTCAGTACTTC.

The chain is built from TRBV5-1 and TRBJ2-4; D is unclear. In germline, CDR1 is SGHRS, CDR2 YFSETQ. Deletions cut 0 bases from V and 8 bases from J, with 9 bases between. This CDR3 spans 13 amino acids. CDR3 nucleotides: TGCGCCAGCAGCTTGGCCGTAGAAGACATTCAGTACTTC. Translated, it gives CASSLAVEDIQYF.

The CDR3 DNA sequence: TGTGCCAGCAGTTCGGAGGATGGAGATGGCTACACCTTC. The encoded protein is CASSSEDGDGYTF. This chain links TRBV12-3 or TRBV12-4 with TRBJ1-2; D gene uncertain. Trimming left V 4 bases short and J 6 bases short, with 12 bases between. The CDR3 spans 13 residues.

This clone was counted once. The rearrangement uses TRBV9 and TRBJ2-2; D may be TRBD2 (6 bases). The CDR3 is made up of 14 amino acids. Germline values: CDR1 SGDLS, CDR2 YYNGEE. The V and J ends lost 5 bases and 3 bases respectively, with 11 bases between them. The CDR3 region has the DNA TGTGCCAGCAGTGAAGGGACTTACACCGGGGAGCTGTTTTTT. Protein: CASSEGTYTGELFF.